Presented here are 5 T cell receptor beta chains from one specimen sequenced in a study of blood T cells in healthy people across ages. The authors ran a second PCR of roughly 6 to 11 cycles using a sample-barcoded 5' primer and a J-beta primer mix. TCRdb recomputed calls from the 5' RACE reads with MiXCR, one row per CDR3 protein. The sample includes hundreds of thousands of distinct CDR3 sequences, approximately 52% of them seen just once. Sequenced: blood. Receptors were obtained from a woman of 80 years or more in good health.

This clonotype was found a few times. Possible read error: a much larger clone is one base away. The V call is TRBV7-9, the J call TRBJ2-5; 8 bases are shared with TRBD2. CDR3 size: 16 residues. J lost 11 bases, V lost 5 bases, and 19 bases had no gene match. Germline V gene data show CDR1 as SEHNR and CDR2 as FQNEAQ (reference sequence). Here the CDR3 DNA reads TGTGCCAGCAGCCCCCTGGGAGCGGGAGAATACAATGAGCAGTACTTC. Protein product: CASSPLGAGEYNEQYF.

The chain uses TRBV3-1 and TRBJ1-1; D remains ambiguous. The germline V gene has CDR1 LGHDT and CDR2 YNNKEL (reference sequence). The CDR3 extends over 16 amino acids. The germline V and J ends were trimmed by 4 bases and 3 bases, with 18 bases remaining between them. The CDR3 bases are TGTGCCAGCAGCCCCGCTGCCAAGGTATCATACACTGAAGCTTTCTTT. Translation gives CASSPAAKVSYTEAFF.

The chain recombines TRBV11-2 with TRBJ2-7; D is undetermined. CDR3 length: 14 amino acids. CDR1 is SGHAT and CDR2 is FQNNGV in the germline V gene. Trimming left V 3 bases short and J 0 bases short, with 9 bases between. The CDR3 sequence is CASSFNSGSYEQYF. CDR3 bases: TGTGCCAGCAGCTTCAACTCAGGCTCCTACGAGCAGTACTTC.

The chain links TRBV5-6 to TRBJ2-1, with D uncertain. The CDR3 sequence is 14 residues long. Germline CDR1 reads SGHDT; CDR2 reads YYEEEE. Trimming removed 7 bases at V and 7 bases at J, with 18 bases between. The CDR3 here is CASLVFPGGNEQFF. The CDR3 nucleotides are TGTGCCAGCCTGGTTTTCCCCGGTGGGAATGAGCAGTTCTTC.

CDR3 sequence reads: CASSSSRRGNQPQHF. For the CDR3, the DNA is TGTGCCAGCAGTTCCTCCCGCAGGGGGAATCAGCCCCAGCATTTT. The chain combines TRBV6-5 with TRBJ1-5; 7 bases are shared with TRBD1. This CDR3 spans 15 amino acids. After removal of 4 bases from V and 4 bases from J, the junction contained 7 bases not matched to a gene. Germline CDR1 reads MNHEY; CDR2 reads SVGAGI.